One and the same sample provided the 11 T cell receptor beta chains below, sequenced in a study of blood T cell repertoires in COVID-19. The method was immunoSEQ multiplex PCR; TCRdb's version includes in-frame clones alone and lacks a portion of them. Of approximately 300,000 clones listed, 65% to 85% were seen once; the top ten hold 15% to 19%. Material for sequencing was peripheral blood. The source of these receptors is a person aged 65 to 85 with COVID-19, enrolled during active disease.

The V and J genes are TRBV5-4 and TRBJ1-1; no clear D gene. From germline, CDR1 is SGHNT and CDR2 YYREEE (reference sequence). V dropped 2 bases and J dropped 1 base, with 3 bases sitting between them. There are 12 residues in the CDR3. The chain's CDR3 is CASSFRNTEAFF. For the CDR3, the DNA is TGTGCCAGCAGCTTCCGGAACACTGAAGCTTTCTTT.

This clone came up a few times. The chain couples TRBV3-1 (or the pseudogene TRBV3-2) to TRBJ2-7; TRBD1 might be the D (6 bases). V shed 1 base and J shed 7 bases, with 8 bases lying between them. The CDR3 sequence is 12 residues long. Germline V gene data show CDR1 as LGHDT and CDR2 as YNNKEL (reference sequence). CDR3 nucleotides: TGTGCCAGCAGCCAAGGGGGGCGGGAGCAGTACTTC. Amino acids: CASSQGGREQYF.

This chain joins TRBV10-2 and TRBJ2-1; 10 positions match TRBD2. Trimming cost V 5 bases and J 6 bases; bases outside gene matches: 10. The germline V gene has CDR1 WSHSY and CDR2 SAAADI. This CDR3 comprises 16 residues. In nucleotides, the CDR3 is TGCGCCAGCAGTCAAACCCTAGCGGGAGAACTCAATGAGCAGTTCTTC. Its translation: CASSQTLAGELNEQFF.

This clone was recorded only once. The V and J genes are TRBV9 and TRBJ2-1; 9 bases align to TRBD2. This CDR3 comprises 15 residues. The V and J ends lost 3 bases and 6 bases, in that order; junction bases with no gene match: 7. Germline V CDR1 and CDR2: SGDLS, YYNGEE. CDR3 amino acids: CASSGRVTSGNEQFF. The CDR3 bases are TGTGCCAGCAGCGGACGGGTGACTAGCGGCAATGAGCAGTTCTTC. Variable domain in full (rest from reference TRBV9 and TRBJ2-1): DSGVTQTPKHLITATGQRVTLRCSPRSGDLSVYWYQQSLDQGLQFLIQYYNGEERAKGNILERFSAQQFPDLHSELNLSSLELGDSALYFCASSGRVTSGNEQFFGPGTRLTVL.

This rearrangement joins TRBV5-7 to TRBJ2-5; possibly TRBD2 for D (6 bases). TRBV5-7 falls under the ORF class, with uncertain function. V shed 4 bases and J shed 3 bases, with 10 bases lying between them. CDR3 length: 13 residues. DNA for the CDR3: TGTGCCAGCAGCCCGACTAGGGAAGAGACCCAGTACTTC. As protein: CASSPTREETQYF.

The rearrangement uses TRBV7-2 and TRBJ1-6; no firm D call. Germline CDR1 reads SGHTA; CDR2 reads FQGNSA. The ends were cut back, 5 bases at V and 6 bases at J, with 5 bases in the middle. The CDR3 runs to 12 residues. The chain's CDR3 is CASSPLNSPLHF. In nucleotides, the CDR3 is TGTGCCAGCAGCCCCCTTAATTCACCCCTCCACTTT.

The gene calls are TRBV27 and TRBJ1-2, with a weak D call TRBD1 (5 bases). Trimming left V 6 bases short and J 2 bases short, with 13 bases between. The V gene's germline CDR1 is MNHEY and CDR2 SMNVEV (reference sequence). The CDR3 consists of 14 residues. The CDR3 loop reads CASRLTATNYGYTF. The CDR3, as DNA: TGTGCCAGCAGGTTGACAGCCACAAACTATGGCTACACCTTC.

The chain employs TRBV7-9 and TRBJ1-1, with D maybe TRBD1 (5 bases). Germline CDR1 is SEHNR and CDR2 is FQNEAQ (reference sequence). Trimming took off 1 base at V and 1 base at J, with 10 bases between the two ends. The length of the CDR3 is 15 residues. The CDR3 DNA is TGTGCCAGCAGCTTAGATACAGGACCGAACACTGAAGCTTTCTTT. Its translation: CASSLDTGPNTEAFF.

The rearrangement links TRBV7-8 to TRBJ2-7, with TRBD2 as a possible D gene (6 bases). The CDR3 is 15 residues long. Trimming removed 2 bases at V and 5 bases at J, with 16 bases between. From germline, CDR1 is SGHVS and CDR2 FQNEAQ. Here the CDR3 reads CASSLPVGGHHEQYF. The CDR3 nucleotides read TGTGCCAGCAGCTTACCCGTGGGGGGTCACCACGAGCAGTACTTC.

V and J are TRBV7-3 and TRBJ2-1; 9 bases are a match to TRBD1. J lost 5 bases, V lost 0 bases, and 8 bases had no gene match. The CDR3 contains 17 residues. Germline V gene data show CDR1 as SGHTA and CDR2 as FQGTGA. Written as DNA, the CDR3 is TGTGCCAGCAGCTTAACTAACTACGGGACAGGGCACAATGAGCAGTTCTTC. Translating it yields CASSLTNYGTGHNEQFF.

This chain connects TRBV5-6 to TRBJ2-2, with 11 bases lining up with TRBD2. The junction had 5 bases not matched to a gene; V was cut back by 1 base and J by 6 bases. CDR3 length: 16 residues. Germline CDR1 SGHDT, CDR2 YYEEEE. CDR3: CASSLLAGGGAGELFF. CDR3 coding DNA: TGTGCCAGCAGCTTGCTAGCGGGAGGAGGTGCCGGGGAGCTGTTTTTT.